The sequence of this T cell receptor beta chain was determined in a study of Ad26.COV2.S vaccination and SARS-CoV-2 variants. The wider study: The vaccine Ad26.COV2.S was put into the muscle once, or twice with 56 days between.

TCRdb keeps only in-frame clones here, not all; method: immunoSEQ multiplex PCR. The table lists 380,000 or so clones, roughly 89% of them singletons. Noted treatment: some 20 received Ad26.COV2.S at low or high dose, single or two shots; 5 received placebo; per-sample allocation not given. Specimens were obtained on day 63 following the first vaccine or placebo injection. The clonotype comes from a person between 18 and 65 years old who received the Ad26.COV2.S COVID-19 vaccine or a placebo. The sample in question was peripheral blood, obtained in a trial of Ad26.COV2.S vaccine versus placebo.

This CDR3 reads CAGGQGAYEQYF. In nucleotides, the CDR3 is TGTGCCGGGGGACAGGGGGCGTACGAGCAGTACTTC. This rearrangement joins TRBV6-5 to TRBJ2-7; 12 bases are shared with TRBD1. Germline assignment: CDR1 MNHEY and CDR2 SVGAGI. V lost 11 bases, J lost 4 bases, and 3 bases stayed unmatched. The length of the CDR3 is 12 residues.